This note documents a single T cell receptor (beta chain) sequence. Its specific antigen is unknown. One base away there is no much larger clone; base qualities are not given. For sequencing, an Illumina HiSeq 1500 was employed. TCRdb passed the public sequencing reads through fastp at Q25 and MiXCR, retaining productive beta sequences. All rows with the same CDR3 protein become a single entry with the most common DNA and genes. The sample contains hundreds of thousands of distinct CDR3 sequences, approximately 31% of them found a single time. The ten largest clones capture roughly 13% of the sample. The sample's treatment or condition label is to be understood as: in vitro stimulation with specific CMV peptide epitopes to enrich CMV-specific T cells. The CDR3 runs 11 amino acids, cysteine and phenylalanine included. Just CDR3 DNA is preserved here, 33 bases in frame from base 1. The germline ends are 9 bases apart after V is trimmed by 3 bases and J by 10 bases.

The data stem from a study of T cell repertoires in cytomegalovirus infection (dated by TCRdb to between 2018 and 2020). Study-wide context: Peptide stimulations targeted recently identified HLA-C-restricted CMV epitopes, whose presentation resists viral immunomodulation, together with well-studied HLA-B-restricted epitopes. Donor HLA type was relevant to the analysis, because carriage of CMV infection together with the matching HLA type was indicated by public TCR beta signatures. Results the study describes overall, beyond this receptor: In both this cohort and an independent roughly 330-donor cohort, the cumulative frequency of public TCR beta family members distinguished carriers of CMV infection plus the relevant HLA type. The ex vivo response was dominated by HLA-C-restricted CMV-specific TCR beta clonotypes, which also provided the single most frequent clonotype in two of eight donors.

The rearrangement combines TRBV12-3 or TRBV12-4 with TRBJ1-2; the D region possibly corresponds to TRBD1 (5 bases align). The clonotype was recovered from a human donor in good health (CMV status not recorded). Some clones in this sample may be carry-over from other donors' samples. Specimen: cultured CD8+ T cells from PBMCs, collected from culture after CMV antigen stimulation. CDR3 protein: CASSLRGHYTF. In nucleotides, the sequence is TGTGCCAGCAGTTTGAGGGGCCACTACACCTTC.